These 20 T cell receptor beta chains were sequenced from one sample in a study of identical twins (dated by TCRdb to about 2016). The library was made by 5' RACE. The instrument given in TCRdb is Illumina HiSeq 2000. The public reads were quality trimmed at Q25 with fastp and then assembled into clones with MiXCR by TCRdb, keeping productive beta chains. CDR3 protein duplicates are merged, each entry listing the most common genes and DNA. The sample includes around 480,000 distinct CDR3 sequences, with more than 13% observed a single time. The top ten clonotypes cover about 0.97% of the sample. The same specimen was also included in a second study, on yellow fever vaccine responses in identical twins.

The source material was CD4+ T cells sorted from blood. The source is a young woman in good health.

In this sample, this clonotype turned up a few times. CDR3 sequence: CASSYANYGYTF. The DNA of the CDR3 is TGTGCCAGCAGTTACGCGAACTATGGCTACACCTTC. The chain employs TRBV6-2 or TRBV6-3 and TRBJ1-2, with D hard to call. V was clipped by 2 bases and J by 2 bases, with 3 bases between them. Germline V gives CDR1 MNHEY, CDR2 SVGEGT. This CDR3 comprises 12 residues.

CDR3 DNA: TGCGCCAGCACCCCGTCAAGGCGGGAGGGAAAGCATGAGCAGTTCTTC. Translated: CASTPSRREGKHEQFF. The chain links TRBV10-2 to TRBJ2-1; 9 bases line up with TRBD2. The CDR3 covers 16 residues. Per germline, CDR1 WSHSY and CDR2 SAAADI. With 7 bases clipped from V and 8 bases from J, the junction kept 15 bases outside the gene matches.

The V and J genes are TRBV15 and TRBJ2-5; D perhaps matches TRBD2 (6 bases). Trimming pared 3 bases from V and 4 bases from J, leaving 18 bases between. CDR3 length: 16 amino acids. Germline CDR1 and CDR2: LNHNV and YYDKDF (reference sequence). CDR3 sequence (DNA): TGTGCCACCAGCAGTCCTACAGCGGGTAGACGAGAGACCCAGTACTTC. Residues: CATSSPTAGRRETQYF. Looking up the rest from reference TRBV15 and TRBJ2-5 gives the full variable domain: DAMVIQNPRYQVTQFGKPVTLSCSQTLNHNVMYWYQQKSSQAPKLLFHYYDKDFNNEADTPDNFQSRRPNTSFCFLDIRSPGLGDTAMYLCATSSPTAGRRETQYFGPGTRLLVL.

This clonotype was observed a handful of times. The chain carries TRBV14 and TRBJ1-6; TRBD1 aligns across 9 bases. The CDR3 length is 15 residues. Germline V gene data show CDR1 as SGHDN and CDR2 as FVKESK. After removal of 4 bases from V and 10 bases from J, the junction contained 8 bases not matched to a gene. The CDR3 here is CASSRATGGKSPLHF. CDR3 bases: TGTGCCAGCAGCCGCGCGACAGGGGGTAAATCACCCCTCCACTTT. The full variable domain, rest sourced from reference TRBV14 and TRBJ1-6, is EAGVTQFPSHSVIEKGQTVTLRCDPISGHDNLYWYRRVMGKEIKFLLHFVKESKQDESGMPNNRFLAERTGGTYSTLKVQPAELEDSGVYFCASSRATGGKSPLHFGNGTRLTVT.

This clonotype appeared a few times. This rearrangement joins TRBV5-1 to TRBJ2-3, with TRBD1 as a possible D gene (5 bases). Germline CDR1 reads SGHRS; CDR2 reads YFSETQ. V was shortened by 6 bases and J by 0 bases, with 11 bases between the two germline ends. The CDR3 sequence is 14 residues long. CDR3 in DNA: TGCGCCAGCATGGGCAGGGCTAGCACAGATACGCAGTATTTT. Amino acid sequence: CASMGRASTDTQYF.

This chain's CDR3 is CASSSEAGAGGTYNEQFF. In DNA, the CDR3 is TGTGCCAGCAGCTCAGAGGCGGGCGCGGGGGGGACCTACAATGAGCAGTTCTTC. The chain joins TRBV3-1 to TRBJ2-1; the match to TRBD2 covers 9 bases. The V gene's germline CDR1 is LGHDT and CDR2 YNNKEL (reference sequence). V lost 5 bases, J lost 2 bases, and 13 bases stayed unmatched. The CDR3 runs 18 residues.

This chain connects TRBV12-3 or TRBV12-4 to TRBJ2-1; TRBD2 aligns across 12 bases. Trimming cost V 3 bases and J 6 bases; bases outside gene matches: 6. CDR3 length: 16 residues. CDR3 sequence: CASSFGLAGMVNEQFF. The CDR3 region has the DNA TGTGCCAGCAGTTTCGGACTAGCGGGAATGGTCAATGAGCAGTTCTTC.

This clonotype was counted many times. V is TRBV12-3 or TRBV12-4 and J is TRBJ1-2; D remains unclear. The CDR3 has 14 residues. Trimming cost V 11 bases and J 1 base, with 17 bases left between them. CDR3 in amino acids: CASGLGRFNYGYTF. DNA of the CDR3: TGTGCCTCCGGTTTGGGAAGGTTTAACTATGGCTACACCTTC.

This clonotype has only a few counts. The chain combines TRBV20-1 with TRBJ1-1; TRBD1 aligns across 8 bases. Germline assignment: CDR1 DFQATT and CDR2 SNEGSKA (reference sequence). The CDR3 runs 12 residues. Unmatched junction bases numbered 7, after V lost 7 bases and J lost 6 bases. The CDR3 reads CSGIGQGPEAFF. CDR3 in DNA: TGCAGTGGGATTGGACAGGGCCCTGAAGCTTTCTTT.

This clonotype was detected many times. The rearrangement joins TRBV27 to TRBJ1-5, with 8 bases aligning to TRBD1. The CDR3 loop spans 14 amino acids. V lost 4 bases to trimming and J lost 6 bases; unmatched junction nucleotides: 5. Germline V gene lookup returns CDR1 MNHEY and CDR2 SMNVEV (reference sequence). The CDR3 loop reads CASSSQGTGQPQHF. For the CDR3, the DNA is TGTGCCAGCAGTTCCCAGGGGACAGGTCAGCCCCAGCATTTT.

The chain carries TRBV18 and TRBJ1-6; D is perhaps TRBD1 (5 bases). The CDR3 consists of 14 residues. CDR1 and CDR2 (germline): KGHSH, LQKENI. Trimming pared 2 bases from V and 8 bases from J, leaving 10 bases between. Here the CDR3 DNA reads TGTGCCAGCTCACCATTAACGGGGGATTCACCCCTCCACTTT. Translated: CASSPLTGDSPLHF.

This clonotype was counted a few times. The chain recombines TRBV7-2 with TRBJ2-7; D ambiguous. Trimming took off 1 base at V and 1 base at J, with 11 bases between the two ends. The CDR3 has 15 residues. Germline values: CDR1 SGHTA, CDR2 FQGNSA. The CDR3 coding sequence is TGTGCCAGCAGCTTAGTCGGTACAGATTCCTACGAGCAGTACTTC. The encoded protein is CASSLVGTDSYEQYF.

The chain is built from TRBV7-6 and TRBJ2-2, with unresolved D. This CDR3 has 14 residues. Germline CDR1 and CDR2: SGHVS and FNYEAQ. V lost 3 bases and J lost 1, with 6 bases in between. CDR3 bases: TGTGCCAGCAGCTTTGACGGGAACACCGGGGAGCTGTTTTTT. This codes for CASSFDGNTGELFF.

V is TRBV20-1 and J is TRBJ1-4; possible D gene TRBD1, 5 bases. CDR3 length: 15 residues. The ends were cut back, 0 bases at V and 10 bases at J, with 18 bases in the middle. Germline CDR1 reads DFQATT; CDR2 reads SNEGSKA (reference sequence). The CDR3 DNA follows: TGCAGTGCTAGAGACCGGGGGTCGGGGTTTGGAAAACTGTTTTTT. Its translation: CSARDRGSGFGKLFF.

There are a few counts of this clonotype. The J gene is TRBJ2-2, the V gene TRBV7-8, with D perhaps TRBD1 or TRBD2 (5 bases each). The V gene's germline CDR1 is SGHVS and CDR2 FQNEAQ. Trimming took 1 base from V and 4 from J, leaving 16 bases between them. The CDR3 loop spans 17 amino acids. Here the CDR3 reads CASSLDSPRDVTGELFF. CDR3 nucleotides: TGTGCCAGCAGCTTAGATTCTCCCCGGGACGTCACCGGGGAGCTGTTTTTT.

This clonotype was observed many times. CDR3 in DNA: TGTGCCAGCAGCCCCTCTCTTACTGGGGAGCTGTTTTTT. Amino acid sequence: CASSPSLTGELFF. The chain has TRBV11-2 and TRBJ2-2, with D unresolved. Per the germline V gene, CDR1 is SGHAT and CDR2 is FQNNGV. There are 13 residues in the CDR3. Trimming stripped 5 bases from V and 8 bases from J, with 12 bases between.

This clonotype was picked up a small number of times. V gene TRBV20-1 combines with J gene TRBJ1-2, with 7 bases aligning to TRBD1. This CDR3 contains 14 residues. Trimming at V came to 5 bases and at J to 2 bases, leaving 8 bases not matched to a gene. Germline CDR1 reads DFQATT; CDR2 reads SNEGSKA (reference sequence). CDR3 region: CSALLTGLNYGYTF. The CDR3 DNA reads as TGCAGTGCTCTCTTGACAGGGTTGAACTATGGCTACACCTTC.

This clonotype was detected a few times. V usage is TRBV5-6 and J usage is TRBJ1-4; D gene unclear. Germline assignment: CDR1 SGHDT and CDR2 YYEEEE. V was trimmed by 1 base and J by 11 bases, leaving 15 bases between them. The CDR3 consists of 14 residues. The CDR3 spells CASSLWAGGSKLFF. The CDR3, as DNA: TGTGCCAGCAGCTTGTGGGCCGGCGGATCGAAACTGTTTTTT.

This clonotype was picked up many times. The CDR3 DNA reads TGTGCCAGCAGTTTGGGGGAAAGAGATACGCAGTATTTT. Its protein is CASSLGERDTQYF. The chain is built from TRBV12-3 or TRBV12-4 and TRBJ2-3; D assignment may be TRBD1 or TRBD2 (5 bases each). CDR3 length: 13 amino acids. Between the trimmed V and J ends, which lost 3 bases and 5 bases, there was a span of 9 bases.

The chain carries TRBV20-1 and TRBJ2-1; 7 bases map to TRBD1. The V gene's germline CDR1 is DFQATT and CDR2 SNEGSKA (reference sequence). With V trimmed by 6 bases and J by 0 bases, 5 bases remained unmatched. This CDR3 comprises 14 residues. The CDR3 DNA is TGCAGTGCAAGACAGGGTATCTCCTACAATGAGCAGTTCTTC. It translates to CSARQGISYNEQFF.